What follows are 16 T cell receptor beta chains derived from one specimen sequenced in a study of blood T cell repertoires in COVID-19. Method: immunoSEQ multiplex PCR; TCRdb's copy keeps in-frame clones and lacks some. The sample includes 200,000 to 300,000 clones, more than 75% of them seen just once. Sequencing was performed on peripheral blood. The receptors were gathered from a woman between 25 and 40 years old who had recovered from COVID-19.

This chain links TRBV2 with TRBJ2-6, with 9 bases that match TRBD1. Germline CDR1 is SNHLY and CDR2 is FYNNEI. This CDR3 contains 14 residues. V lost 9 bases, J lost 4 bases, and 4 bases stayed unmatched. In nucleotides, the CDR3 is TGTGCCAGGGGGACAGGGACCGGGGCCAACGTCCTGACTTTC. It is translated as CARGTGTGANVLTF.

Turning to this clone: A read error is possible here, since a much larger clone lies one base away. The chain is built from TRBV5-5 and TRBJ2-7; 9 bases line up with TRBD1. Germline loops: CDR1 SGHKS, CDR2 YYEKEE (reference sequence). The CDR3 totals 15 residues. The V segment lost 4 bases and the J segment 0 bases; nucleotides outside the gene matches: 5. The CDR3 sequence: CASSPGTGSSYEQYF. In DNA, the CDR3 is TGTGCCAGCAGCCCCGGGACAGGGAGCTCCTACGAGCAGTACTTC.

The chain couples TRBV30 to TRBJ1-3; possible D gene TRBD1, 6 bases. Germline CDR1 reads GTSNPN; CDR2 reads SVGIG (reference sequence). The CDR3 extends over 10 amino acids. V gave up 3 bases and J gave up 9 bases, with 6 bases separating them. In nucleotides, the CDR3 is TGTGCCTGGAGCAGGGGCACCATATATTTT. Protein sequence: CAWSRGTIYF.

This clone was observed once. The rearrangement joins TRBV2 to TRBJ1-4, with 7 nucleotides matching TRBD1. The CDR3 covers 16 residues. CDR1 is SNHLY, CDR2 FYNNEI, per germline. J gave up 4 bases and V 1 base, and 6 bases lay outside the gene matches. Written as DNA, the CDR3 is TGTGCCAGCAGTGAAGGTGGGGACAGCCTTAATGAAAAACTGTTTTTT. Residues: CASSEGGDSLNEKLFF.

This clone has a single count. The V gene is TRBV14, the J gene TRBJ1-3; D gene ambiguous. V was clipped by 8 bases and J by 0 bases, with 11 bases between them. The CDR3 spans 14 residues. The germline CDR1 and CDR2 sequences are SGHDN and FVKESK. CDR3 sequence: CASGGSTSGNTIYF. In DNA form, the CDR3 reads TGTGCCAGCGGAGGAAGTACCTCTGGAAACACCATATATTTT.

The chain links TRBV9 to TRBJ2-1; the match to TRBD1 covers 9 bases. CDR3 length: 15 amino acids. Germline V gives CDR1 SGDLS, CDR2 YYNGEE. The trim removed 2 bases at V and 7 bases at J, leaving 7 bases unmatched. In DNA, the CDR3 is TGTGCCAGCAGCGTTGGGGACAGGGTAGTAAATGAGCAGTTCTTC. It encodes CASSVGDRVVNEQFF.

This sequence joins TRBV18 and TRBJ1-6; D is unresolved. CDR1 and CDR2 from the germline V gene are KGHSH and LQKENI. CDR3 length: 17 amino acids. Trimming removed 1 base from V and 3 bases from J, with 13 bases in between. CDR3 sequence (DNA): TGTGCCAGCTCACCACAGGCATTACAGAACTATAATTCACCCCTCCACTTT. Its protein is CASSPQALQNYNSPLHF.

V usage is TRBV9 and J usage is TRBJ2-1; perhaps TRBD1 as D (6 bases). Between the trimmed V and J ends, which lost 0 bases and 0 bases, there was a span of 16 bases. From germline, CDR1 is SGDLS and CDR2 YYNGEE. The CDR3 loop spans 18 amino acids. CDR3 region: CASSVASGTPFSYNEQFF. In DNA form, the CDR3 reads TGTGCCAGCAGCGTAGCCTCGGGGACACCCTTCTCCTACAATGAGCAGTTCTTC.

This rearrangement joins TRBV27 to TRBJ2-5, with 12 bases aligning to TRBD1. Germline assignment: CDR1 MNHEY and CDR2 SMNVEV (reference sequence). V gave up 5 bases and J gave up 3 bases; unmatched junction bases: 7. CDR3 length: 16 amino acids. CDR3 sequence: CASSPLGTGGEETQYF. The CDR3 coding sequence is TGTGCCAGCAGTCCCTTGGGGACAGGGGGCGAAGAGACCCAGTACTTC.

The count of this clone is one. The rearrangement joins TRBV7-3 to TRBJ2-5, with 8 bases that match TRBD2. Germline-derived CDR1 and CDR2 are SGHTA and FQGTGA. V lost 4 bases to trimming and J lost 4 bases; unmatched junction nucleotides: 5. The CDR3 loop spans 14 amino acids. DNA of the CDR3: TGTGCCAGCAGCTCGGGGGGGCCCGGAGAGACCCAGTACTTC. Translation gives CASSSGGPGETQYF. Full variable domain (remainder filled in from reference TRBV7-3 and TRBJ2-5): GAGVSQTPSNKVTEKGKYVELRCDPISGHTALYWYRQSLGQGPEFLIYFQGTGAADDSGLPNDRFFAVRPEGSVSTLKIQRTERGDSAVYLCASSSGGPGETQYFGPGTRLLVL.

This clone has a single count. CDR3 region: CASSKVGSGGWNEQFF. The DNA of the CDR3 is TGTGCCAGCAGCAAAGTAGGGTCAGGGGGTTGGAATGAGCAGTTCTTC. The chain carries TRBV21-1 and TRBJ2-1; the table's D gene call, TRBD1, was not cross checked with the DNA. TRBV21-1 is an annotated pseudogene. This CDR3 is 16 amino acids long.

The rearrangement joins TRBV7-6 to TRBJ1-4, with 9 positions matching TRBD1. V was clipped by 5 bases and J by 7 bases; unmatched bases: 14. CDR1 SGHVS and CDR2 FNYEAQ come from the germline V gene. There are 17 residues in the CDR3. CDR3 region: CASSVHTGGGEGEKLFF. CDR3 nucleotides: TGTGCCAGCAGCGTACATACAGGGGGCGGAGAGGGTGAAAAACTGTTTTTT.

J is TRBJ2-2 and V is TRBV2; TRBD1 matches 7 bases. This CDR3 is 14 amino acids long. From germline, CDR1 is SNHLY and CDR2 FYNNEI. With V trimmed by 11 bases and J by 0 bases, 6 bases remained unmatched. The DNA of the CDR3 is TGTGCCGGGAAACAGGGGACGAACACCGGGGAGCTGTTTTTT. Encoded protein: CAGKQGTNTGELFF.

The chain recombines TRBV5-1 with TRBJ1-5, with D perhaps TRBD1 (6 bases). Between the trimmed V and J ends, which lost 2 bases and 4 bases, there was a span of 10 bases. This CDR3 comprises 14 residues. Looked up from germline, CDR1 is SGHRS and CDR2 is YFSETQ. CDR3 in amino acids: CASSFTGLNQPQHF. For the CDR3, the DNA is TGCGCCAGCAGCTTTACAGGGTTGAATCAGCCCCAGCATTTT. Full variable domain (missing parts from reference TRBV5-1 and TRBJ1-5): KAGVTQTPRYLIKTRGQQVTLSCSPISGHRSVSWYQQTPGQGLQFLFEYFSETQRNKGNFPGRFSGRQFSNSRSEMNVSTLELGDSALYLCASSFTGLNQPQHFGDGTRLSIL.

The chain has TRBV7-3 and TRBJ1-6; 7 positions agree with TRBD1. CDR3 size: 14 residues. V trimming: 2 bases; J trimming: 7 bases; junction bases outside the gene matches: 2. Germline V gene lookup returns CDR1 SGHTA and CDR2 FQGTGA. Here the CDR3 reads CASSLQGENSPLHF. CDR3 sequence (DNA): TGTGCCAGCAGCTTACAGGGGGAAAATTCACCCCTCCACTTT.

V usage is TRBV29-1 and J usage is TRBJ1-2; 7 bases agree with TRBD1. Germline V gene sequence: CDR1 SQVTM, CDR2 ANQGSEA. The CDR3 extends over 14 amino acids. V shed 1 base, J shed 0 bases, and the junction held 2 bases outside the gene matches. The CDR3 DNA sequence: TGCAGCGTTGAAGGGGACAGCCCTAACTATGGCTACACCTTC. Residues: CSVEGDSPNYGYTF.